A single sample is the source of the 10 T cell receptor beta chains below, sequenced in a study of T cells in Graves' hyperthyroidism and ophthalmopathy. The investigators amplified TCR beta CDR3 regions from RNA transcripts. TCR CDR3 regions were first amplified by RT-PCR with HTBI primers. TCRdb ran MiXCR on the multiplex PCR reads and lists one entry per CDR3 protein. Among roughly 800,000 distinct CDR3 sequences listed, 38% were seen once. Specimen: blood. The receptors derive from a young man with Graves' hyperthyroidism.

Turning to this clonotype: The final CDR3 position lacks the conserved phenylalanine or tryptophan, pointing to a likely read error. No DNA is shown, since the ends of the CDR3 on it are uncertain; the CDR3 is the one TCRdb lists. The chain joins TRBV20-1 to TRBJ1-3; the D call of TRBD1 is as the table states it, not checked on the DNA. The CDR3 sequence runs 11 residues, both termini included. Per germline, CDR1 DFQATT and CDR2 SNEGSKA (reference sequence). CDR3 sequence: CSAQGAAGLVA.

About this clonotype itself: This may stem from a read error, because a much larger clone lies one nucleotide away. This sequence joins TRBV10-3 and TRBJ1-4, with TRBD1 as a possible D gene (5 bases). The CDR3 loop spans 12 amino acids. From germline, CDR1 is ENHRY and CDR2 SYGVKD. With 11 bases removed from V and 7 bases from J, the gap between germline ends came to 14 bases. CDR3 sequence: CAVQADSEKLFF. CDR3 bases: TGTGCCGTACAGGCTGATAGTGAAAAACTGTTTTTT.

This clonotype has only a few counts. The chain employs TRBV5-1 and TRBJ2-5; TRBD2 is a possible D gene (6 bases). Germline V gene data show CDR1 as SGHRS and CDR2 as YFSETQ. The CDR3 spans 14 residues. Trimming cost V 3 bases and J 5 bases, with 14 bases left between them. The CDR3 loop is CASSSNWGEETQYF. The CDR3 region has the DNA TGCGCCAGCAGCTCCAACTGGGGGGAGGAGACCCAGTACTTC.

This clonotype was observed at least ten times. Compared with germline, one end of the junction differs, possibly owing to a read error. The rearrangement links TRBV7-7 to TRBJ2-7, with a weak D call TRBD1 (7 bases). Germline CDR1 is SSHAT and CDR2 is FNYEAQ (reference sequence). The CDR3 is 15 residues long. The CDR3 coding sequence is TGTGCTAGCAGCTTAGGTCAGGGGGGAAGATACGAGCAGTACTTC. Protein sequence: CASSLGQGGRYEQYF.

This clonotype was detected ten times or more. The chain has TRBV7-9 and TRBJ1-6, with TRBD1 matching 9 bases. With 5 bases clipped from V and 9 bases from J, the junction kept 5 bases outside the gene matches. The CDR3 runs to 14 residues. CDR1 and CDR2 (germline): SEHNR, FQNEAQ (reference sequence). CDR3 residues: CASSPDRGSSPLHF. Here the CDR3 DNA reads TGTGCCAGCAGCCCCGACAGGGGGTCTTCACCCCTCCACTTT. Full variable domain (rest looked up from reference TRBV7-9 and TRBJ1-6): DTGVSQNPRHKITKRGQNVTFRCDPISEHNRLYWYRQTLGQGPEFLTYFQNEAQLEKSRLLSDRFSAERPKGSFSTLEIQRTEQGDSAMYLCASSPDRGSSPLHFGNGTRLTVT.

About this clonotype itself: Mismatch with germline at one junction end may stem from a read error. The chain employs TRBV6-5 and TRBJ1-1; a weak D match, TRBD1 (6 bases). CDR1 is MNHEY and CDR2 is SVGAGI in the germline V gene. The CDR3 extends over 14 amino acids. The CDR3: CASSYSDMGWGALF. For the CDR3, the DNA is TGTGCCAGCAGTTACTCGGATATGGGATGGGGGGCACTCTTT.

This clonotype has ten or more counts. The chain carries TRBV10-3 and TRBJ2-2, with TRBD1 matching over 7 bases. Germline V gene lookup returns CDR1 ENHRY and CDR2 SYGVKD. This CDR3 is 14 amino acids long. The V gene end was trimmed by 2 bases and the J gene end by 5 bases; junction bases not matched to a gene: 2. CDR3 DNA: TGTGCCATCAGTGAGCGACAGGGAACCGGGGAGCTGTTTTTT. It encodes CAISERQGTGELFF.

The rearrangement joins TRBV15 to TRBJ2-7; TRBD2 matches at 10 bases. The length of the CDR3 is 15 residues. Germline V gene lookup returns CDR1 LNHNV and CDR2 YYDKDF (reference sequence). V lost 3 bases, J lost 2 bases, and 4 bases stayed unmatched. CDR3 in amino acids: CATSSPSGSAYEQYF. CDR3 DNA sequence: TGTGCCACCAGCAGCCCTAGCGGGAGCGCCTACGAGCAGTACTTC.

A word on this clonotype: Germline is not matched at one junction end, which may reflect a read error. The rearrangement links TRBV2 to TRBJ1-2; a weak D match, TRBD1 (5 bases). Germline values: CDR1 SNHLY, CDR2 FYNNEI. The CDR3 totals 14 residues. The DNA for the CDR3 is TGTACCAGCAGTCGCGGGGTAGGGGTAAAGGGCTACACCTTC. Translating it yields CTSSRGVGVKGYTF.

The gene calls are TRBV7-9 and TRBJ2-7; D might be TRBD1 or TRBD2, each matching 5 bases. This CDR3 is 15 amino acids long. V lost 5 bases to trimming and J lost 1 base, with 15 bases between them. Germline-derived CDR1 and CDR2 are SEHNR and FQNEAQ (reference sequence). CDR3 nucleotide sequence: TGTGCCAGCAGCGGGGACCGCCGGACATCCTACGAGCAGTACTTC. Residues: CASSGDRRTSYEQYF.